The 15 T cell receptor beta chains listed next were all sequenced from one sample in a study of spatial heterogeneity in lung cancer (dated by TCRdb to about 2019). What the time point label conveys for this sample: sample taken at primary tumor resection. TCR sequencing used whole RNA extracted from tumor and nontumor lung tissue, or from cryopreserved PBMC samples, without cell sorting. Libraries were constructed by 5' RACE. TCRdb records NextSeq 500 as the sequencer. TCRdb ran its own pipeline on the public reads, namely fastp trimming at Q25 and MiXCR clone calling, and kept in-frame beta chains. Each entry merges the rows of one CDR3 protein and shows their most common DNA and genes. The sample table contains 60,000 to 65,000 distinct CDR3 sequences; only one count was recorded for 8.4% of them. Approximately 16% of the sample is in the top ten clones. Here the sequenced sample was PBMCs, taken at surgery. The receptors come from a female donor with early-stage non-small cell lung cancer.

The CDR3 sequence: CASSPTRESNTEAFF. The DNA for the CDR3 is TGTGCCAGCAGCCCTACGAGGGAGTCTAACACTGAAGCTTTCTTT. This sequence joins TRBV28 and TRBJ1-1; D gene uncertain. The CDR3 has 15 amino acids. From germline, CDR1 is MDHEN and CDR2 SYDVKM. Trimming cost V 6 bases and J 2 bases, with 16 bases left between them. The complete variable domain, with remaining parts taken from reference TRBV28 and TRBJ1-1, reads DVKVTQSSRYLVKRTGEKVFLECVQDMDHENMFWYRQDPGLGLRLIYFSYDVKMKEKGDIPEGYSVSREKKERFSLILESASTNQTSMYLCASSPTRESNTEAFFGQGTRLTVV.

This clonotype has ten or more counts. V gene TRBV28 combines with J gene TRBJ2-7, with 9 bases matching TRBD1. Germline loops: CDR1 MDHEN, CDR2 SYDVKM. V trimming: 2 bases; J trimming: 4 bases; junction bases outside the gene matches: 9. This CDR3 comprises 16 residues. DNA of the CDR3: TGTGCCAGCAGTTTAACCGGGACAGGGTTTCGGTACGAGCAGTACTTC. Translation: CASSLTGTGFRYEQYF.

On this clonotype: Germline is not matched at one junction end, which may reflect a read error. V is TRBV27 and J is TRBJ1-5, with TRBD1 matching 8 bases. CDR1 is MNHEY, CDR2 SMNVEV, per germline (reference sequence). The CDR3 consists of 13 residues. The CDR3 coding sequence is TGTGCCACCCGGACAGGGCTGAATCCGCCCCAGCATTTT. Translated: CATRTGLNPPQHF.

At least ten counts were recorded for this clonotype. The chain joins TRBV2 to TRBJ2-1; D not certain. Trimming stripped 3 bases from V and 10 bases from J, with 19 bases between. CDR1 is SNHLY and CDR2 is FYNNEI in the germline V gene. The CDR3 loop spans 15 amino acids. CDR3: CASSERSGPEREQFF. The CDR3, as DNA: TGTGCCAGCAGTGAGAGGTCGGGCCCGGAGAGGGAGCAGTTCTTC.

This clonotype was seen more than once but under ten times. The rearrangement joins TRBV29-1 to TRBJ1-4, with a possible D match to TRBD1 (6 bases). Germline V lookup: CDR1 SQVTM, CDR2 ANQGSEA. The V end lost 7 bases, the J end lost 13 bases, and 16 bases lay between the germline ends. The CDR3 sequence is 11 residues long. The CDR3 DNA sequence: TGCAGCGCCTTTGTGGGGGGCCGACTGTTTTTT. Protein sequence: CSAFVGGRLFF.

Regarding this clonotype: At one end, the junction sequence differs from germline, possibly due to a read error. V gene TRBV12-3 or TRBV12-4 combines with J gene TRBJ1-2; no clear D. The CDR3 sequence is 11 residues long. The CDR3 loop reads CASSFGSGYIF. The CDR3 nucleotides read TGTGCCAGCAGTTTCGGGTCAGGCTACATCTTC.

The rearrangement joins TRBV2 to TRBJ1-5; TRBD1 matches 9 bases. The CDR3 is made up of 16 amino acids. The germline V gene has CDR1 SNHLY and CDR2 FYNNEI. The ends lost 0 bases at V and 7 bases at J; junction bases unmatched: 7. As DNA, the CDR3 is TGTGCCAGCAGTGAAGCTGGGACAGGGAGAGGACAGCCCCAGCATTTT. Translation gives CASSEAGTGRGQPQHF.

This clonotype was detected ten times or more. The chain links TRBV5-1 to TRBJ2-6; D remains unclear. The CDR3 sequence is 15 residues long. The germline V and J ends were trimmed by 0 bases and 0 bases, with 4 bases remaining between them. CDR1 is SGHRS and CDR2 is YFSETQ in the germline V gene. The CDR3 protein is CASSLDLSGANVLTF. The CDR3, as DNA: TGCGCCAGCAGCTTGGATCTCTCTGGGGCCAACGTCCTGACTTTC.

This chain connects TRBV20-1 to TRBJ2-6, with TRBD1 as a possible D gene (6 bases). CDR3 length: 16 amino acids. Germline V gene data show CDR1 as DFQATT and CDR2 as SNEGSKA (reference sequence). V was pared by 2 bases and J by 4 bases, with 15 bases between. The DNA for the CDR3 is TGCAGTGCTAGAACACCCTACAGGGCCGGGGCCAACGTCCTGACTTTC. Amino acids: CSARTPYRAGANVLTF.

This clonotype has a handful of counts. The chain has TRBV7-2 and TRBJ2-3; TRBD2 matches 8 bases. The CDR3 consists of 16 residues. Germline V gives CDR1 SGHTA, CDR2 FQGNSA. Trimming at V came to 5 bases and at J to 0 bases, leaving 7 bases not matched to a gene. Here the CDR3 reads CASSLLADISTDTQYF. The DNA for the CDR3 is TGTGCCAGCAGCCTACTAGCGGATATTAGCACAGATACGCAGTATTTT.

This clonotype came up many times. J is TRBJ1-5 and V is TRBV28, with 7 bases lining up with TRBD1. From germline, CDR1 is MDHEN and CDR2 SYDVKM. The ends lost 6 bases at V and 3 bases at J; junction bases unmatched: 11. This CDR3 has 16 amino acids. The CDR3 DNA sequence: TGTGCCAGCAGAAACCCCAGGGGGGGGGCCAATCAGCCCCAGCATTTT. Protein product: CASRNPRGGANQPQHF.

Of note for this clonotype: At one boundary the junction diverges from the germline segment, which might be a read error. This chain uses TRBV7-2 with TRBJ2-2, with D perhaps TRBD2 (5 bases). Germline V gene data show CDR1 as SGHTA and CDR2 as FQGNSA. The CDR3 consists of 18 residues. CDR3 in DNA: TGTGTCAGCAGCTTAGCGACGGGTAGCTTAGCGAACACCGGGGAGCTGTTTTTT. This gives the protein CVSSLATGSLANTGELFF.

This clonotype was seen ten or more times. The V gene is TRBV10-3, the J gene TRBJ2-2, with D unclear. This CDR3 is 11 amino acids long. Germline assignment: CDR1 ENHRY and CDR2 SYGVKD. Trimming shortened V by 7 bases and J by 3 bases, and 3 bases separated the two germline ends. CDR3 residues: CAIMDTGELFF. CDR3 DNA sequence: TGTGCCATCATGGACACCGGGGAGCTGTTTTTT.

The V and J genes are TRBV2 and TRBJ1-6; D perhaps matches TRBD1 (5 bases). CDR3 length equals 13 residues. Germline V gives CDR1 SNHLY, CDR2 FYNNEI. V gave up 6 bases and J gave up 10 bases, with 13 bases separating them. CDR3: CASSGGRWSPLHF. The CDR3 coding sequence is TGTGCCAGCAGCGGGGGGAGGTGGTCACCCCTCCACTTT. Variable domain in full (rest from reference TRBV2 and TRBJ1-6): EPEVTQTPSHQVTQMGQEVILRCVPISNHLYFYWYRQILGQKVEFLVSFYNNEISEKSEIFDDQFSVERPDGSNFTLKIRSTKLEDSAMYFCASSGGRWSPLHFGNGTRLTVT.

V is TRBV6-6 and J is TRBJ2-5; D unclear. The CDR3 length is 14 residues. Germline V gene lookup returns CDR1 MNHNY and CDR2 SVGAGI (reference sequence). Trimming pared 4 bases from V and 6 bases from J, leaving 15 bases between. CDR3 residues: CASSSSVGEKTQYF. As DNA, the CDR3 is TGTGCCAGCAGTTCGTCAGTTGGGGAAAAGACCCAGTACTTC.